This T cell receptor beta chain was recorded in a study of cytomegalovirus exposure and HLA in healthy donors. The PCR used 60 Vbeta and 13 Jbeta primers. The assay was immunoSEQ multiplex PCR, and TCRdb's table has in-frame clones only and misses some. There are roughly 180,000 clones in the sample; around four fifths occur only once, and approximately 3.7% lies in the top ten. With regard to this clone: The antigen is not known.

The study's findings and limits: Association with HLA alleles at 0.05 false discovery rate was found for 16,951 TCR beta sequences in a later analysis. Links to common viral pathogens appeared, in a later analysis, for several of the most significant clusters.

The TCR sequence derives from a woman aged 55-70 years in good health and CMV-seropositive. Source material: PBMCs.

The CDR3 nucleotides read TGTGCCACGTCTTTAGGCGGGATCACCGGGGAGCTGTTTTTT. Its translation is CATSLGGITGELFF. This chain uses TRBV19 with TRBJ2-2; weak D call: TRBD2 (6 bases). Germline V gene data show CDR1 as LNHDA and CDR2 as SQIVND (reference sequence). CDR3 length: 14 residues. Trimming took off 10 bases at V and 4 bases at J, with 16 bases between the two ends.